The present T cell receptor (beta chain) was sequenced within a study of T cells in Graves' hyperthyroidism and ophthalmopathy. Study-level results: Most expanded thyroid clonotypes above 0.001 also appeared in blood.

The CDR3 runs 13 residues. V was pared by 1 base and J by 9 bases, with 11 bases between. Germline V gene lookup returns CDR1 SGHNT and CDR2 YYREEE (reference sequence). TCR beta CDR3 region amplification was performed from RNA transcripts. An initial round of RT-PCR targeting the TCR CDR3 relied on the HTBI primer set. Via MiXCR, TCRdb re-called the multiplex PCR reads, giving one row per CDR3 protein. The sample carries 450,000 to 650,000 distinct CDR3 sequences, around 21% recorded once. In the case of this clonotype: Its antigen is currently unknown.

The hyperthyroidism patients had all been newly diagnosed, and their disease duration was under 2 months. Their ages ranged from 18 to 65 years. The study left out patients who had uncontrolled infection, other autoimmune disease, pregnancy or lactation. Each diagnosis was grounded in clinical symptoms, serum thyroxine and TRAb, thyroid ultrasound, and orbital computed tomography. This receptor was identified in a man between 18 and 35 years old with Graves' hyperthyroidism. This sequence joins TRBV5-4 and TRBJ1-3; D may be TRBD1 (5 bases). The sequenced material came from blood. The CDR3 bases are TGTGCCAGCAGCTTGCCGGGGGACGGCACCATATATTTT. Its translation is CASSLPGDGTIYF.